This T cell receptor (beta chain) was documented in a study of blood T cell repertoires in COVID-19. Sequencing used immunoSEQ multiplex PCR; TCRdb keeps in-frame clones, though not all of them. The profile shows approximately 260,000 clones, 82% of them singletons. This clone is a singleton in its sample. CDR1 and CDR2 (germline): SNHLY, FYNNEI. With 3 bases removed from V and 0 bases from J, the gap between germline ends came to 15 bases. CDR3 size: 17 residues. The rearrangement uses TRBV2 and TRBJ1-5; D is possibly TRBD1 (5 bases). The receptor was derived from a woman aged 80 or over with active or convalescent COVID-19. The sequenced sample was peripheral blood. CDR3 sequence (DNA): TGTGCCAGCAGTGAGGGGCGAAGGGGCTATAGCAATCAGCCCCAGCATTTT. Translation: CASSEGRRGYSNQPQHF. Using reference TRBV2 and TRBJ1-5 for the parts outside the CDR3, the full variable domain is EPEVTQTPSHQVTQMGQEVILRCVPISNHLYFYWYRQILGQKVEFLVSFYNNEISEKSEIFDDQFSVERPDGSNFTLKIRSTKLEDSAMYFCASSEGRRGYSNQPQHFGDGTRLSIL.